The 2 T cell receptor beta chains listed next were all sequenced from one sample in a study of shared clonotypes between healthy human individuals. Data came from immunoSEQ multiplex PCR; TCRdb stores just in-frame clones and leaves some out. This sample yields roughly 2.1 million clones, of which roughly 91% are seen a single time; approximately 1.7% belongs to the top ten. Terminally differentiated effector memory CD45RA+ cells were left out of the naive CD8 fraction, which was CD45RO-negative and positively selected for CCR7. The sample comprised naive CD8+ T cells from PBMCs. The receptors were sampled from a man aged 18-30 years in good health. Some clones in this sample may be carry-over from other donors' samples.

A word on this clone: Different DNA sequences within this sample yield the same CDR3. V gene TRBV2 combines with J gene TRBJ1-1; 9 bases are shared with TRBD1. Germline CDR1 and CDR2: SNHLY and FYNNEI. The V segment lost 6 bases and the J segment 1 base; nucleotides outside the gene matches: 3. CDR3 length: 14 residues. The CDR3 loop reads CASSDRGENTEAFF. CDR3 DNA: TGTGCCAGCAGCGACAGGGGGGAGAACACTGAAGCTTTCTTT.

V and J are TRBV9 and TRBJ2-3, with D unclear. CDR3 length: 13 amino acids. V lost 4 bases to trimming and J lost 6 bases, with 12 bases between them. Germline-derived CDR1 and CDR2 are SGDLS and YYNGEE. The DNA of the CDR3 is TGTGCCAGCAGCAACGAAGGGTGGGATACGCAGTATTTT. The encoded protein is CASSNEGWDTQYF.